This T cell receptor (beta chain) derives from a study of cytomegalovirus exposure and HLA in healthy donors. The CDR3 is 13 residues long. Germline V lookup: CDR1 SGHDT, CDR2 YYEEEE. Trimming removed 4 bases at V and 8 bases at J, with 15 bases between. With respect to this clone: This sample also contains other DNA sequences that code for the same CDR3.

The PCR used 60 Vbeta and 13 Jbeta primers. This table comes from immunoSEQ multiplex PCR, and its TCRdb copy is limited to in-frame clones, with some not included. This table holds under 150,000 clones, more than 75% found once. This receptor was obtained from a male donor in good health and CMV-seronegative. The specimen was PBMCs. J is TRBJ1-1 and V is TRBV5-6; possible D gene TRBD1, 6 bases. In nucleotides, the CDR3 is TGTGCCAGCAGCCTGGACCCTACAGGGGAAGCTTTCTTT. This codes for CASSLDPTGEAFF. The full variable domain, completed using reference TRBV5-6 and TRBJ1-1, is DAGVTQSPTHLIKTRGQQVTLRCSPKSGHDTVSWYQQALGQGPQFIFQYYEEEERQRGNFPDRFSGHQFPNYSSELNVNALLLGDSALYLCASSLDPTGEAFFGQGTRLTVV.